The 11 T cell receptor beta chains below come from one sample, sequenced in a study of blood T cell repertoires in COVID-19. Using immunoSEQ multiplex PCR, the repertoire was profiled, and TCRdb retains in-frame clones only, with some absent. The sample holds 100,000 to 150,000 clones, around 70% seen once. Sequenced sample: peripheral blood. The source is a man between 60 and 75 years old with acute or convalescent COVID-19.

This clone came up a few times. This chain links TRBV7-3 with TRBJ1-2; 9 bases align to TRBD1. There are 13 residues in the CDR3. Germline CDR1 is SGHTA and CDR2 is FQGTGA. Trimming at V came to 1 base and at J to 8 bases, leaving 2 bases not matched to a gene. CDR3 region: CASSLRDRDGYTF. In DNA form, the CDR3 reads TGTGCCAGCAGCTTAAGGGACAGGGACGGCTACACCTTC.

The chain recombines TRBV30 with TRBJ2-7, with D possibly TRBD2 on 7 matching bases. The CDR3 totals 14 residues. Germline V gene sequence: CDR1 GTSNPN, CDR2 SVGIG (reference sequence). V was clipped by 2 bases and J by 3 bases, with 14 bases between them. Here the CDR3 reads CAWSIGGQSYEQYF. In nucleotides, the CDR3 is TGTGCCTGGAGTATCGGGGGGCAGAGCTACGAGCAGTACTTC.

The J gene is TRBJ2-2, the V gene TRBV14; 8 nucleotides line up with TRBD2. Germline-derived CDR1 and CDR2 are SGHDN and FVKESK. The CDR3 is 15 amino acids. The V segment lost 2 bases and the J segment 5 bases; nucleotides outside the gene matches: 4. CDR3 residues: CASSQRTSWTGELFF. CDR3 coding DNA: TGTGCCAGCAGCCAACGGACTAGCTGGACCGGGGAGCTGTTTTTT. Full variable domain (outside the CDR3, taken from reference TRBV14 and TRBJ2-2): EAGVTQFPSHSVIEKGQTVTLRCDPISGHDNLYWYRRVMGKEIKFLLHFVKESKQDESGMPNNRFLAERTGGTYSTLKVQPAELEDSGVYFCASSQRTSWTGELFFGEGSRLTVL.

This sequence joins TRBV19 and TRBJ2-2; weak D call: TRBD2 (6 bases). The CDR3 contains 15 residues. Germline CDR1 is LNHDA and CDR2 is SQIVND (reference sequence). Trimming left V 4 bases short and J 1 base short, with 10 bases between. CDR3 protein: CASSKGGVNTGELFF. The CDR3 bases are TGTGCCAGTAGTAAAGGCGGGGTGAACACCGGGGAGCTGTTTTTT. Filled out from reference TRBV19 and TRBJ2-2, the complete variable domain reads DGGITQSPKYLFRKEGQNVTLSCEQNLNHDAMYWYRQDPGQGLRLIYYSQIVNDFQKGDIAEGYSVSREKKESFPLTVTSAQKNPTAFYLCASSKGGVNTGELFFGEGSRLTVL.

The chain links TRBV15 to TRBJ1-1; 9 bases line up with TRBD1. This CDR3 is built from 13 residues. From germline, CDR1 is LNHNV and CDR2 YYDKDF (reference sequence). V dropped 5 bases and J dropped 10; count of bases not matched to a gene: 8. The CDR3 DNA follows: TGTGCCACCAGCGGAGGACAGGGGAGGGTAGCTTTCTTT. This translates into CATSGGQGRVAFF.

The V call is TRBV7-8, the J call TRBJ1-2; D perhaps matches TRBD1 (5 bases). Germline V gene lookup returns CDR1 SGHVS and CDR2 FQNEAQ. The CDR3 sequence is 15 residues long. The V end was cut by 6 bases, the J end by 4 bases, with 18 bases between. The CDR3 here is CASSLSIRVGYGYTF. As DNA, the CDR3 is TGTGCCAGCAGTCTATCGATCAGGGTCGGCTATGGCTACACCTTC.

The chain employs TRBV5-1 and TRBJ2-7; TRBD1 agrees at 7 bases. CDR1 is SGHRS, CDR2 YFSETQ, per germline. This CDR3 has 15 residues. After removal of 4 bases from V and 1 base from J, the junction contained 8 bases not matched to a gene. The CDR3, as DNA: TGCGCCAGCAGCGTGGGACAGTCGATGTCCTACGAGCAGTACTTC. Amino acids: CASSVGQSMSYEQYF.

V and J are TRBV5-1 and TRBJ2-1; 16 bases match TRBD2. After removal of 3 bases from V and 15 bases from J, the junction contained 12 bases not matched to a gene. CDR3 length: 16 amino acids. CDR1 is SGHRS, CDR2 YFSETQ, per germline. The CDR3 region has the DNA TGCGCCAGCAGCTCGGAACCCGGGACTAGCGGGAGGGTTCCGTTCTTC. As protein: CASSSEPGTSGRVPFF.

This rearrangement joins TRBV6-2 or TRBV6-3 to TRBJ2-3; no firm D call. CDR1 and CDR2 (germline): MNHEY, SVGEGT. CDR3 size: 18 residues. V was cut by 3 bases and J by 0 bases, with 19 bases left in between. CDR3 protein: CASSYVRVRPQSTDTQYF. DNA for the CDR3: TGTGCCAGCAGTTATGTCCGGGTCCGACCCCAAAGCACAGATACGCAGTATTTT.

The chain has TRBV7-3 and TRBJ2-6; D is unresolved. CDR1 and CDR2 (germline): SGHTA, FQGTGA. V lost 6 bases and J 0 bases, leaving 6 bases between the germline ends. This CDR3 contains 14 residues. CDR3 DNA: TGTGCCAGCAGAATAGACTCTGGGGCCAACGTCCTGACTTTC. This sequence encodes CASRIDSGANVLTF.

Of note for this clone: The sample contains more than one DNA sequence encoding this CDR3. The CDR3 protein is CASRRYNEQFF. As DNA, the CDR3 is TGTGCCAGCAGGCGATACAATGAGCAGTTCTTC. The chain recombines TRBV2 with TRBJ2-1; no firm D call. Germline CDR1 reads SNHLY; CDR2 reads FYNNEI. CDR3 length equals 11 residues. V was clipped by 6 bases and J by 4 bases, with 4 bases between them.